A single sample gave rise to the 7 T cell receptor beta chains below, sequenced in a study of spatial heterogeneity in lung cancer. TCRdb reanalysed the 5' RACE reads using MiXCR and keeps one entry per CDR3 protein. The table lists tens of thousands of distinct CDR3 sequences, roughly 15% of them singletons. The time point was: sample taken at primary tumor resection. Extraction of whole RNA from tumor, nontumor lung or frozen PBMC preceded unsorted sequencing. The material sequenced was PBMCs, taken at surgery. The receptors were gathered from a male donor with early-stage non-small cell lung cancer.

This clonotype was seen more than once but under ten times. V and J are TRBV30 and TRBJ1-5; D uncertain. The germline V gene encodes CDR1 GTSNPN and CDR2 SVGIG (reference sequence). The CDR3 length is 13 residues. The germline V and J ends were trimmed by 2 bases and 3 bases, with 8 bases remaining between them. For the CDR3, the DNA is TGTGCCTGGAGTTTCGGACTCAATCAGCCCCAGCATTTT. Its protein product is CAWSFGLNQPQHF.

The chain uses TRBV4-3 and TRBJ1-2, with a tentative D call TRBD1 (5 bases). Germline V gene data show CDR1 as LGHNA and CDR2 as YSLEER. CDR3 length: 18 residues. V lost 0 bases and J 5 bases, leaving 22 bases between the germline ends. The CDR3: CASSQENGMVVGVYGYTF. In DNA, the CDR3 is TGCGCCAGCAGCCAAGAAAATGGCATGGTCGTGGGGGTTTATGGCTACACCTTC.

This clonotype was seen at least ten times. This chain uses TRBV11-2 with TRBJ2-7; possibly TRBD1 for D (6 bases). Trimming took 1 base from V and 2 from J, leaving 6 bases between them. The CDR3 is made up of 13 amino acids. Germline values: CDR1 SGHAT, CDR2 FQNNGV. CDR3 nucleotide sequence: TGTGCCAGCAGCTTAGGGACAGCCTACGAGCAGTACTTC. Amino acid sequence: CASSLGTAYEQYF.

This clonotype has ten or more counts. The chain employs TRBV6-6 and TRBJ1-4; no firm D call. Trimming shortened V by 1 base and J by 6 bases, and 3 bases separated the two germline ends. This CDR3 is 12 amino acids long. Germline lookup yields CDR1 MNHNY and CDR2 SVGAGI (reference sequence). The DNA of the CDR3 is TGTGCCAGCAGTTACTTGGATGAAAAACTGTTTTTT. This encodes CASSYLDEKLFF.

This clonotype showed up just a few times. The chain links TRBV19 to TRBJ1-4; 7 positions match TRBD1. Germline CDR1 and CDR2: LNHDA and SQIVND (reference sequence). The junction had 7 bases not matched to a gene; V was cut back by 6 bases and J by 0 bases. The CDR3 has 16 amino acids. The CDR3 is CASRSKTGATNEKLFF. The CDR3 DNA reads as TGTGCCAGTAGGAGCAAAACAGGGGCAACTAATGAAAAACTGTTTTTT.

This clonotype has a count of ten or more. The V gene is TRBV5-4, the J gene TRBJ1-1; D gene ambiguous. The V gene's germline CDR1 is SGHNT and CDR2 YYREEE (reference sequence). Trimming removed 0 bases from V and 1 base from J, with 7 bases in between. CDR3 length equals 14 residues. The CDR3 nucleotides are TGTGCCAGCAGCTTGGTAGGGCGGAACACTGAAGCTTTCTTT. Translated: CASSLVGRNTEAFF.

The chain has TRBV7-2 and TRBJ2-7, with D possibly being TRBD1 (5 bases). Germline CDR1 SGHTA, CDR2 FQGNSA. The CDR3 has 13 amino acids. Deletions cut 1 base from V and 7 bases from J, with 11 bases between. The CDR3 is CASSLVAGREQYF. CDR3 coding DNA: TGTGCCAGCAGCTTAGTAGCAGGGCGAGAGCAGTACTTC.